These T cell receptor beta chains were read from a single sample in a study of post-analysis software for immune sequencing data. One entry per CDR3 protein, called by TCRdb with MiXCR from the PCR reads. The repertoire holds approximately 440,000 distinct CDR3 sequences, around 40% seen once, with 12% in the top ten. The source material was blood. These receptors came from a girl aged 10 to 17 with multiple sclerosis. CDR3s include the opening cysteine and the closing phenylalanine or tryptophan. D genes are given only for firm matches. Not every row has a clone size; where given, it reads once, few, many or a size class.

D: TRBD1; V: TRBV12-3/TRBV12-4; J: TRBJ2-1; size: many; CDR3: CASSYPDRGGQFF; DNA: TGTGCCAGCAGTTACCCGGACAGGGGGGGGCAGTTCTTC
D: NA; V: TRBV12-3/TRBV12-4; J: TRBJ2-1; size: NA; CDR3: CASSLKGGGEQFF; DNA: TGTGCCAGCAGTTTAAAGGGCGGAGGTGAGCAGTTCTTC
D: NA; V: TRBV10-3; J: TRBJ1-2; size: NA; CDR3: CAISAPEGSYGYTF; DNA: TGTGCCATCAGTGCACCGGAGGGGAGCTATGGCTACACCTTC
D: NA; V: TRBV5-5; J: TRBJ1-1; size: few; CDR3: CASSLFGENTEAFF; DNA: TGTGCCAGCAGCTTGTTCGGGGAGAACACTGAAGCTTTCTTT
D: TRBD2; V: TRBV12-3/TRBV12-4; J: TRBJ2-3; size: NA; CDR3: CASSLAPRRAGVADTQYF; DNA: TGTGCCAGCAGTTTAGCGCCCCGACGAGCGGGAGTGGCAGATACGCAGTATTTT
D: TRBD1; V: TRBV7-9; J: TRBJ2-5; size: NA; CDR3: CASSPQQGGETQYF; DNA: TGTGCCAGCAGCCCACAACAGGGGGGAGAGACCCAGTACTTC
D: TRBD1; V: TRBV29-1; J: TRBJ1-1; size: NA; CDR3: CSRDRENTEAFF; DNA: TGCAGCAGGGACAGGGAGAACACTGAAGCTTTCTTT
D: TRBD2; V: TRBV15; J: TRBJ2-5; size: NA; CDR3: CATSRDPSGSPQTQYF; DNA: TGTGCCACCAGCAGAGACCCAAGCGGGAGCCCACAGACCCAGTACTTC
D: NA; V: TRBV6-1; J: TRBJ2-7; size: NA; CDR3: CASTKTQGWGSYEQYF; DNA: TGTGCCAGCACTAAAACCCAGGGTTGGGGGTCCTACGAGCAGTACTTC
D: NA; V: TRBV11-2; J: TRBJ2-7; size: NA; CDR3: CASSLVREQYF; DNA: TGTGCCAGCAGCTTAGTGAGAGAGCAGTACTTC
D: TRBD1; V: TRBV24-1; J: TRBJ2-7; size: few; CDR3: CATSEGQGDTYEQYF; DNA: TGTGCCACCAGTGAGGGACAGGGAGATACCTACGAGCAGTACTTC
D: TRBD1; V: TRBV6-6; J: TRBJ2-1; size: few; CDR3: CASTRGPREIEQFF; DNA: TGTGCCAGCACCAGGGGGCCCAGGGAGATTGAGCAGTTCTTC
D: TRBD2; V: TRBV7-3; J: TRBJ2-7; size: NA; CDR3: CASSLVPPLAGGLYEQYF; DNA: TGTGCCAGCAGCTTAGTTCCCCCACTAGCGGGAGGCCTCTACGAGCAGTACTTC
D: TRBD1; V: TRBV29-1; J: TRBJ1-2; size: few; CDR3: CSVTDRGPYGYTF; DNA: TGCAGCGTCACCGACAGGGGGCCTTATGGCTACACCTTC
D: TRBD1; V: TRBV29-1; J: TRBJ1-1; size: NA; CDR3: CSVGQGGNTEAFF; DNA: TGCAGCGTGGGACAGGGGGGGAACACTGAAGCTTTCTTT
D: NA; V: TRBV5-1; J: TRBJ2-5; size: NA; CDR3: CASSLEEAAGTQYF; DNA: TGCGCCAGCAGCTTGGAGGAGGCTGCGGGGACCCAGTACTTC
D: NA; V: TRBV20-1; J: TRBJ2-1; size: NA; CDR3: CSARSFVGQSYNEQFF; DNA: TGCAGTGCTAGATCCTTTGTAGGCCAGTCCTACAATGAGCAGTTCTTC
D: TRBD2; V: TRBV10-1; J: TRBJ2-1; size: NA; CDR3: CASSESNPSGYNEQFF; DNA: TGCGCCAGCAGTGAGTCGAATCCTAGCGGTTACAATGAGCAGTTCTTC
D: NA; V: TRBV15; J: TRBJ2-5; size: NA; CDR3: CATSTSSEAQETQYF; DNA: TGTGCCACCAGCACGTCCTCTGAGGCCCAAGAGACCCAGTACTTC
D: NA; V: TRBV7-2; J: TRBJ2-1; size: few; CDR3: CASSLGLAGEQFF; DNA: TGTGCCAGCAGCCTAGGCCTGGCGGGTGAGCAGTTCTTC
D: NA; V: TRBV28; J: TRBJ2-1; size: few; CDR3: CASSLRGGGYNEQFF; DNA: TGTGCCAGCAGTTTAAGGGGTGGGGGATACAATGAGCAGTTCTTC
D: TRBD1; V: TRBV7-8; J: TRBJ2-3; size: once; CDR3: CASSSAARTGRTDTQYF; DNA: TGTGCCAGCAGCTCCGCTGCCAGGACAGGGCGGACAGATACGCAGTATTTT
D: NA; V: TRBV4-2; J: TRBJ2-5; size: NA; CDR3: CASSQGGSLITQYF; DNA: TGTGCCAGCAGCCAGGGGGGTTCTCTTATTACCCAGTACTTC
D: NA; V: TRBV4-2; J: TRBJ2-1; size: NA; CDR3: CASSQALMSSYNEQFF; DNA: TGTGCCAGCAGCCAAGCCCTTATGAGCTCCTACAATGAGCAGTTCTTC
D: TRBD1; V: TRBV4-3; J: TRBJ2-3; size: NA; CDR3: CASSQDYGQGADTQYF; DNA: TGCGCCAGCAGCCAAGATTACGGACAGGGGGCAGATACGCAGTATTTT
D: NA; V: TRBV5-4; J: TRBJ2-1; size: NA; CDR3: CASSGEGRPYNEQFF; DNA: TGTGCCAGCAGCGGTGAGGGGAGACCTTACAATGAGCAGTTCTTC
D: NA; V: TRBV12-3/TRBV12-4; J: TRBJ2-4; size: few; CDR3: CASTQGFYNEQYF; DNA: TGTGCCAGCACCCAGGGGTTTTACAATGAGCAGTACTTC
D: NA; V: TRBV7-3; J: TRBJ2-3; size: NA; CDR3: CASIPPSLPSTDTQYF; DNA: TGTGCCAGCATCCCCCCCTCGCTTCCTAGCACAGATACGCAGTATTTT
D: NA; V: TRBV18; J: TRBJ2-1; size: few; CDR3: CASSPPEIDNEQFF; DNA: TGTGCCAGCTCACCACCGGAGATAGACAATGAGCAGTTCTTC